Shown below are 26 T cell receptor beta chains from a single sample sequenced in a study of T cell repertoires in cytomegalovirus infection. TCRdb ran MiXCR on the reads and lists one entry per CDR3 protein. The sample includes approximately 500,000 distinct CDR3 sequences, approximately 11% of them seen just once. Sequencing input: PBMCs. The source is a human donor in good health (CMV status not recorded). Some clones in this sample may be carry-over from other donors' samples.

This rearrangement joins TRBV24-1 to TRBJ1-5, with D unclear. The germline V gene has CDR1 KGHDR and CDR2 SFDVKD. The CDR3 is 13 amino acids. The V end lost 4 bases, the J end lost 3 bases, and 6 bases lay between the germline ends. The CDR3 DNA is TGTGCCACCAGTGACCGAATCAATCAGCCCCAGCATTTT. Translated, it gives CATSDRINQPQHF.

V usage is TRBV25-1 and J usage is TRBJ2-1, with 7 bases fitting TRBD1. The ends lost 3 bases at V and 12 bases at J; junction bases unmatched: 5. The V gene's germline CDR1 is MGHDK and CDR2 SYGVNS. This CDR3 is 12 amino acids long. The CDR3 coding sequence is TGTGCCAGCAGTGATCGGGACAGACCGCAGTTCTTC. It encodes CASSDRDRPQFF.

The CDR3 region has the DNA TGTGCCAGCTGGGGCTCCCAGGGATACTCTGAAGCTTTCTTT. It yields the protein CASWGSQGYSEAFF. The chain links TRBV12-3 or TRBV12-4 to TRBJ1-1; possibly TRBD1 for D (5 bases). This CDR3 region has 14 residues. The V end was cut by 8 bases, the J end by 6 bases, with 19 bases between.

This clonotype was picked up many times. The gene calls are TRBV6-5 and TRBJ1-1, with D possibly matching TRBD1 (6 bases). The V end lost 0 bases, the J end lost 1 base, and 9 bases lay between the germline ends. The CDR3 has 15 amino acids. In germline, CDR1 is MNHEY, CDR2 SVGAGI. DNA for the CDR3: TGTGCCAGCAGTTACTCCTGGACAGAGAACACTGAAGCTTTCTTT. Protein: CASSYSWTENTEAFF.

In its sample, this clonotype was seen many times. The chain couples TRBV7-9 to TRBJ2-1, with 8 nucleotides matching TRBD2. This CDR3 spans 16 amino acids. With V trimmed by 3 bases and J by 1 base, 5 bases remained unmatched. CDR1 and CDR2 from the germline V gene are SEHNR and FQNEAQ (reference sequence). The CDR3 is CASSFSSGKSYNEQFF. Here the CDR3 DNA reads TGTGCCAGCAGCTTTAGTAGCGGGAAATCCTACAATGAGCAGTTCTTC.

This clonotype was seen at least ten times. The chain is built from TRBV7-6 and TRBJ2-1; D ambiguous. Per the germline V gene, CDR1 is SGHVS and CDR2 is FNYEAQ. V lost 3 bases and J lost 3, with 9 bases in between. The CDR3 is 14 amino acids. The CDR3 region is CASSFGSVYNEQFF. CDR3 bases: TGTGCCAGCAGCTTCGGCAGCGTCTACAATGAGCAGTTCTTC.

In this sample, this clonotype turned up a few times. This chain joins TRBV5-1 and TRBJ2-3; D is possibly TRBD2 (6 bases). CDR3 length: 14 residues. V lost 4 bases to trimming and J lost 5 bases, with 14 bases between them. Germline assignment: CDR1 SGHRS and CDR2 YFSETQ. The DNA of the CDR3 is TGCGCCAGCAGCGCCTCCGGGACTTTAGATACGCAGTATTTT. It specifies CASSASGTLDTQYF.

This clonotype was detected many times. This chain connects TRBV11-2 to TRBJ2-2; D ambiguous. Germline V lookup: CDR1 SGHAT, CDR2 FQNNGV. Trimming removed 0 bases from V and 2 bases from J, with 10 bases in between. CDR3 size: 16 residues. CDR3 in DNA: TGTGCCAGCAGCTTAGACCCGAGACAAAACACCGGGGAGCTGTTTTTT. Protein product: CASSLDPRQNTGELFF.

This clonotype was found many times. The CDR3 sequence is CASSLMVGGTDNEQFF. For the CDR3, the DNA is TGTGCCAGCAGCTTGATGGTGGGCGGGACCGACAATGAGCAGTTCTTC. The chain is built from TRBV7-8 and TRBJ2-1; tentatively, D is TRBD2 (6 bases). V was cut by 3 bases and J by 5 bases, with 17 bases left in between. This CDR3 contains 16 residues. CDR1 and CDR2 (germline): SGHVS, FQNEAQ.

The sample holds a few counts of this clonotype. This chain joins TRBV24-1 and TRBJ2-1; no definite D call. Germline V gives CDR1 KGHDR, CDR2 SFDVKD. The CDR3 is 14 residues long. The ends were cut back, 7 bases at V and 4 bases at J, with 13 bases in the middle. Here the CDR3 DNA reads TGTGCCACCAGCAACCGCGCCGGGTACAATGAGCAGTTCTTC. Translating it yields CATSNRAGYNEQFF.

This clonotype has just a few counts. J is TRBJ1-4 and V is TRBV9; 7 bases are shared with TRBD1. Trimming took 10 bases from V and 3 from J; bases not matched to a gene: 6. Per germline, CDR1 SGDLS and CDR2 YYNGEE. The CDR3 is made up of 13 amino acids. In DNA form, the CDR3 reads TGTGCCCCGGAGACAGGGTCTAATGAAAAACTGTTTTTT. Its translation: CAPETGSNEKLFF.

V usage is TRBV6-6 and J usage is TRBJ1-2; 7 positions agree with TRBD1. Germline CDR1 MNHNY, CDR2 SVGAGI (reference sequence). With 5 bases clipped from V and 7 bases from J, the junction kept 13 bases outside the gene matches. The CDR3 contains 15 residues. The DNA for the CDR3 is TGTGCCAGCAGTACAGCACAGGGGTCGATTCGTGGCTACACCTTC. Its protein product is CASSTAQGSIRGYTF.

This clonotype was found many times. The V call is TRBV7-9, the J call TRBJ1-1, with TRBD1 as a possible D gene (5 bases). The CDR3 length is 13 residues. V was cut by 4 bases and J by 4 bases, with 10 bases left in between. CDR1 and CDR2 from the germline V gene are SEHNR and FQNEAQ (reference sequence). In nucleotides, the CDR3 is TGTGCCAGCAGCTCGTCGGGGGGCACTGAAGCTTTCTTT. This codes for CASSSSGGTEAFF. The full variable domain, with the rest looked up from reference TRBV7-9 and TRBJ1-1, is DTGVSQNPRHKITKRGQNVTFRCDPISEHNRLYWYRQTLGQGPEFLTYFQNEAQLEKSRLLSDRFSAERPKGSFSTLEIQRTEQGDSAMYLCASSSSGGTEAFFGQGTRLTVV.

This clonotype has a count of ten or more. The chain has TRBV19 and TRBJ1-1, with D uncertain. The CDR3 covers 14 residues. V gave up 5 bases and J gave up 0 bases, with 10 bases separating them. In germline, CDR1 is LNHDA, CDR2 SQIVND (reference sequence). Here the CDR3 DNA reads TGTGCCAGTAGTGGAGGACTCCTGAACACTGAAGCTTTCTTT. As protein: CASSGGLLNTEAFF. The whole variable domain, filled in from reference TRBV19 and TRBJ1-1, reads DGGITQSPKYLFRKEGQNVTLSCEQNLNHDAMYWYRQDPGQGLRLIYYSQIVNDFQKGDIAEGYSVSREKKESFPLTVTSAQKNPTAFYLCASSGGLLNTEAFFGQGTRLTVV.

This clonotype was picked up many times. This chain uses TRBV6-5 with TRBJ2-3, with TRBD2 matching over 7 bases. This CDR3 has 21 residues. Unmatched junction bases numbered 31, after V lost 8 bases and J lost 5 bases. CDR1 MNHEY and CDR2 SVGAGI come from the germline V gene. CDR3 DNA sequence: TGTGCCAGCCGTAAGCCCCCAGGGAGGGAGTCTCTTTTGGTGTCCGAAGATACGCAGTATTTT. It encodes CASRKPPGRESLLVSEDTQYF.

This chain uses TRBV6-6 with TRBJ1-5; D may be TRBD1 (6 bases). Germline CDR1 reads MNHNY; CDR2 reads SVGAGI (reference sequence). The germline V and J ends were trimmed by 7 bases and 3 bases, with 10 bases remaining between them. The CDR3 has 13 amino acids. CDR3 nucleotides: TGTGCCAGCACCGGACAGTTCAATCAGCCCCAGCATTTT. Protein sequence: CASTGQFNQPQHF.

The chain links TRBV9 to TRBJ1-4, with D unclear. V was pared by 0 bases and J by 8 bases, with 14 bases between. The CDR3 loop spans 15 amino acids. Looked up from germline, CDR1 is SGDLS and CDR2 is YYNGEE. The CDR3 nucleotides read TGTGCCAGCAGCGTAGGAACCTCTCTGCGGGAAAAACTGTTTTTT. Protein: CASSVGTSLREKLFF.

This clonotype was picked up many times. This sequence joins TRBV20-1 and TRBJ2-2; 8 nucleotides agree with TRBD2. The length of the CDR3 is 19 residues. Looked up from germline, CDR1 is DFQATT and CDR2 is SNEGSKA (reference sequence). V dropped 2 bases and J dropped 0; count of bases not matched to a gene: 14. CDR3 sequence (DNA): TGCAGTGCTAGACCTGGCTTGGGAGCGGGAGCTTCGAACACCGGGGAGCTGTTTTTT. This translates into CSARPGLGAGASNTGELFF.

This clonotype was observed many times. The chain recombines TRBV19 with TRBJ2-3; D possibly matches TRBD1 or TRBD2 (5 bases each). This CDR3 is built from 15 residues. Germline loops: CDR1 LNHDA, CDR2 SQIVND (reference sequence). V lost 5 bases to trimming and J lost 2 bases, with 14 bases between them. CDR3 DNA: TGTGCCAGTAGTCTCGGGACCACGAACACAGATACGCAGTATTTT. Its translation: CASSLGTTNTDTQYF.

The genes are TRBV18 and TRBJ1-1, with D hard to call. Looked up from germline, CDR1 is KGHSH and CDR2 is LQKENI. The CDR3 totals 14 residues. V was pared by 3 bases and J by 1 base, with 9 bases between. The CDR3 reads CASSPGAGNTEAFF. The CDR3 DNA sequence: TGTGCCAGCTCACCCGGTGCGGGGAACACTGAAGCTTTCTTT.

The chain is built from TRBV12-3 or TRBV12-4 and TRBJ1-4; perhaps TRBD1 as D (6 bases). Trimming removed 8 bases from V and 3 bases from J, with 22 bases in between. The length of the CDR3 is 17 residues. The CDR3 region is CASRSRGSLEANEKLFF. In DNA, the CDR3 is TGTGCCAGCCGCTCGAGGGGGAGTCTGGAGGCTAATGAAAAACTGTTTTTT.

The table lists this clonotype with a few counts. The chain combines TRBV20-1 with TRBJ2-7; 7 positions match TRBD2. With V trimmed by 1 base and J by 2 bases, 5 bases remained unmatched. There are 14 residues in the CDR3. Germline CDR1 reads DFQATT; CDR2 reads SNEGSKA (reference sequence). The CDR3 DNA sequence: TGCAGTGCTAGAGGTAGCGGGCCCGCCTACGAGCAGTACTTC. Amino acid sequence: CSARGSGPAYEQYF.

This clonotype has at least ten counts. The chain links TRBV7-2 to TRBJ1-1; possibly TRBD1 for D (5 bases). This CDR3 comprises 15 residues. V was trimmed by 5 bases and J by 4 bases, leaving 17 bases between them. Germline V CDR1 and CDR2: SGHTA, FQGNSA. In DNA form, the CDR3 reads TGTGCCAGCAGCCCCGGGACGAGGAGAGGCACTGAAGCTTTCTTT. This encodes CASSPGTRRGTEAFF.

The V call is TRBV9, the J call TRBJ1-2; TRBD1 might be the D (6 bases). CDR3 length equals 15 residues. The V end was cut by 0 bases, the J end by 1 base, with 10 bases between. Germline V CDR1 and CDR2: SGDLS, YYNGEE. The CDR3 DNA sequence: TGTGCCAGCAGCGTAGATTGGGACATTAACTATGGCTACACCTTC. As protein: CASSVDWDINYGYTF. Using reference TRBV9 and TRBJ1-2 for the parts outside the CDR3, the full variable domain is DSGVTQTPKHLITATGQRVTLRCSPRSGDLSVYWYQQSLDQGLQFLIQYYNGEERAKGNILERFSAQQFPDLHSELNLSSLELGDSALYFCASSVDWDINYGYTFGSGTRLTVV.

This clonotype was found many times. J is TRBJ1-1 and V is TRBV5-1; D gene ambiguous. Germline CDR1 SGHRS, CDR2 YFSETQ. The V end was cut by 2 bases, the J end by 0 bases, with 8 bases between. The CDR3 is made up of 14 amino acids. The CDR3 region is CASSLSFMNTEAFF. The CDR3 nucleotides read TGCGCCAGCAGCTTAAGCTTCATGAACACTGAAGCTTTCTTT.

There are many counts of this clonotype. The V gene is TRBV11-2, the J gene TRBJ2-7, with TRBD1 matching 10 bases. This CDR3 has 15 residues. Unmatched junction bases numbered 9, after V lost 5 bases and J lost 5 bases. Per the germline V gene, CDR1 is SGHAT and CDR2 is FQNNGV. The CDR3 bases are TGTGCCAGCAGCAGATGGACAGGGGGTCGGGACGAGCAGTACTTC. This translates into CASSRWTGGRDEQYF.